This is a list of T cell receptor beta chains from one sample in a study of cytomegalovirus exposure and HLA in healthy donors. The repertoire was sequenced with immunoSEQ multiplex PCR; TCRdb's copy has only in-frame clones and lacks some. The data show some 150,000 clones, with roughly 80% seen just once and less than 1.5% held by the top ten. Material for sequencing was PBMCs. These receptors were obtained from a female donor in good health and CMV-seronegative. The conserved cysteine and the conserved F or W are not part of the CDR3 here.

J	V	length	CDR3
TRBJ1-4	TRBV27	12	ASSRQGTNEKLF
TRBJ2-7	TRBV9	13	ASSAGGTSGGEQY
TRBJ2-5	TRBV4-2	14	ASSQGEGPTEETQY
TRBJ2-2	TRBV30	12	AWRSSGGTGELF
TRBJ1-5	TRBV2	13	ASRTGGGGGQPQH
TRBJ1-1	TRBV19	12	ASSRQGRTTEAF
TRBJ2-2	TRBV11-3	12	ASKGEGGTGELF
TRBJ2-7	TRBV28	10	ASRSGTYEQY
TRBJ2-6	TRBV4-1	13	ASSHDSSGANVLT
TRBJ2-7	TRBV5-5	10	ASSLTDYEQY
TRBJ2-7	TRBV7-9	14	ASSPRLAGDRYEQY
TRBJ1-4	TRBV28	14	ASSSRDRVKGEKLF
TRBJ1-5	TRBV28	16	ASSLWKTGVINNQPQH
TRBJ1-1	TRBV9	12	ASSDAGVGTEAF
TRBJ2-7	TRBV20-1	9	SANQGNEQY
TRBJ1-1	TRBV6-1	10	ASNTGRKEAF
TRBJ2-1	TRBV9	13	ASSVGDRSYNEQF
TRBJ2-2	TRBV9	15	ASSVEGGQGITGELF
TRBJ2-7	TRBV10-3	13	AISDTGTGMDEQY
TRBJ2-3	TRBV19	11	ASSTYLTDTQY
TRBJ2-7	TRBV7-9	13	ASSSVRDYTYEQY
TRBJ1-2	TRBV4-1	12	ASSQVTGDYGYT
TRBJ2-3	TRBV28	14	ASSGRDSASTDTQY
TRBJ1-5	TRBV27	12	ASSLPGANQPQH
TRBJ2-1	TRBV7-3	14	ASSLMGQGANNEQF
TRBJ1-1	TRBV5-1	13	ASSKELGGRTEAF
TRBJ2-7	TRBV28	11	ASRLAGDLEQY
TRBJ1-4	TRBV7-9	13	ASSLRDRRNEKLF
TRBJ2-2	TRBV19	14	ASSMQGGLAAGELF
TRBJ2-2	TRBV10-2	14	ASSPGLAGATGELF
TRBJ2-3	TRBV5-1	12	ASSLAGEFDTQY
TRBJ1-4	TRBV11-1	12	ASSSDRGGEKLF
TRBJ2-6	TRBV28	14	ASSLNRGSGANVLT
TRBJ2-1	TRBV27	14	ASRLAGGSSYNEQF
TRBJ1-1	TRBV11-2	10	ASNLGANEAF
TRBJ1-2	TRBV5-8	11	ASSFYRVYGYT
TRBJ1-1	TRBV6-6	13	ASSPPGGQGTEAF
TRBJ2-1	TRBV6-5	13	ASSKGGKAKNEQF
TRBJ1-2	TRBV5-1	10	ASSLAGDGYT
TRBJ2-7	TRBV13	12	ASSLNRGQYEQY
TRBJ1-5	TRBV7-9	11	ASSLWPYQPQH
TRBJ2-1	TRBV5-1	12	ASSGGLADNEQF
TRBJ2-1	TRBV5-1	13	ASSHVTGGWDEQF
TRBJ2-5	TRBV7-9	14	ASSSGLAADQETQY
TRBJ1-1	TRBV6-6	14	ASSYSINRKNTEAF
TRBJ2-7	TRBV9	13	ASSLLAEGSYEQY
TRBJ1-2	TRBV15	14	ATSRGLGGGAYGYT
TRBJ2-5	TRBV7-2	11	ASSSTGAETQY
TRBJ2-7	TRBV14	11	ASSQYTGDEQY
TRBJ2-4	TRBV6-5	11	ASSYEQGSIQY
TRBJ2-3	TRBV6-6	13	ASSPQGTSDDTQY
TRBJ2-5	TRBV10-3	11	ATGDSVEETQY
TRBJ2-6	TRBV5-1	13	ASSLDRAGANVLT
TRBJ2-7	TRBV6-5	13	ASSYRDRGPYEQY
TRBJ2-3	TRBV6-1	12	ASRRDRGRYTQY
TRBJ2-5	TRBV28	14	ASSPAGTSGKETQY
TRBJ1-2	TRBV10-3	10	AISEEGFGYT